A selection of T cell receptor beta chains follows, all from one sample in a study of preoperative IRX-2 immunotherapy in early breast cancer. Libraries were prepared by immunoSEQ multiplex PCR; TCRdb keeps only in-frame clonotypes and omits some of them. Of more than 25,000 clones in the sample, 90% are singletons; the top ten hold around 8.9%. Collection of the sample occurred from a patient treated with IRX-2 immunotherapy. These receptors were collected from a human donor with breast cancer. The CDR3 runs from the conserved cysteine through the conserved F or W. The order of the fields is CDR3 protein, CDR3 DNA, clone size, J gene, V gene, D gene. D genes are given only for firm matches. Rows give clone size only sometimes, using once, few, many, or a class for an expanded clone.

CDR3: CASRGHIITGELFF
DNA: TGTGCCAGCAGGGGACATATCATCACAGGGGAGCTGTTTTTT
size: -
J: TRBJ2-2
V: TRBV2
D: -

CDR3: CASSGQGASPLHF
DNA: TGTGCCAGCAGCGGACAGGGGGCTTCACCCCTCCACTTT
size: -
J: TRBJ1-6
V: TRBV9
D: TRBD1

CDR3: CASSSTDTQYF
DNA: TGCGCCAGCTCTAGCACAGATACGCAGTATTTT
size: few
J: TRBJ2-3
V: TRBV10-2
D: -

CDR3: CASSLDRPNSGEQYF
DNA: TGCGCCAGCAGCTTGGACAGGCCAAACTCAGGGGAGCAGTACTTC
size: once
J: TRBJ2-5
V: TRBV5-1
D: -

CDR3: CAISDGTYEQYF
DNA: TGTGCCATCAGTGACGGCACGTACGAGCAGTACTTC
size: -
J: TRBJ2-7
V: TRBV10-3
D: -

CDR3: CASSYGSGGPYEQYF
DNA: TGTGCCAGCAGTTACGGGTCAGGAGGGCCCTACGAGCAGTACTTC
size: once
J: TRBJ2-7
V: TRBV6-6
D: -

CDR3: CASRFGGWQFF
DNA: TGTGCCAGCCGGTTCGGAGGTTGGCAGTTCTTC
size: -
J: TRBJ2-1
V: TRBV6-1
D: -

CDR3: CASSAQGQTNTEAFF
DNA: TGTGCCAGCAGCGCACAGGGACAGACGAACACTGAAGCTTTCTTT
size: -
J: TRBJ1-1
V: TRBV7-2
D: TRBD1

CDR3: CASSHPDREVYEQYF
DNA: TGTGCCAGCAGTCATCCTGACAGGGAGGTCTACGAGCAGTACTTC
size: few
J: TRBJ2-7
V: TRBV2
D: -

CDR3: CASSQGAVAGKVVQAKNIQYF
DNA: TGCGCCAGCAGCCAAGGGGCAGTGGCAGGGAAGGTCGTGCAAGCCAAAAACATTCAGTACTTC
size: -
J: TRBJ2-4
V: TRBV4-1
D: -

CDR3: CTSSQATGYTF
DNA: TGCACCAGCAGCCAAGCGACTGGCTACACCTTC
size: -
J: TRBJ1-2
V: TRBV1
D: -

CDR3: CASSLGLGGSDTQYF
DNA: TGTGCCAGCAGCTTGGGGTTAGGGGGTTCAGATACGCAGTATTTT
size: few
J: TRBJ2-3
V: TRBV7-2
D: -

CDR3: CASSLGWSSGAPTHF
DNA: TGTGCCAGCAGTTTAGGGTGGTCTAGCGGGGCCCCGACGCACTTC
size: -
J: TRBJ2-5
V: TRBV27
D: TRBD2

CDR3: CASSPSTGEAYEQYF
DNA: TGTGCCAGCAGCCCATCGACAGGGGAGGCCTACGAGCAGTACTTC
size: once
J: TRBJ2-7
V: TRBV5-8
D: TRBD1

CDR3: CASSYSMGELFF
DNA: TGTGCCAGCAGTTACTCTATGGGGGAGCTGTTTTTT
size: -
J: TRBJ2-2
V: TRBV6-6
D: -

CDR3: CASSPRLPTDTQYF
DNA: TGTGCCAGCTCACCACGGCTTCCCACAGATACGCAGTATTTT
size: -
J: TRBJ2-3
V: TRBV18
D: -

CDR3: CASSPLGDQETQYF
DNA: TGTGCCAGCTCACCACTGGGAGACCAAGAGACCCAGTACTTC
size: -
J: TRBJ2-5
V: TRBV18
D: -

CDR3: CASSEYRGINTEAFF
DNA: TGTGCCAGCAGTGAGTACAGGGGGATCAACACTGAAGCTTTCTTT
size: -
J: TRBJ1-1
V: TRBV6-1
D: TRBD1

CDR3: CASIRSGTAYEQYF
DNA: TGTGCCAGCATACGATCCGGGACAGCCTACGAGCAGTACTTC
size: -
J: TRBJ2-7
V: TRBV6-4
D: TRBD1

CDR3: CASSLVGGTYNSPLHF
DNA: TGTGCCAGCAGCTTGGTTGGAGGAACTTATAATTCACCCCTCCACTTT
size: -
J: TRBJ1-6
V: TRBV5-6
D: -